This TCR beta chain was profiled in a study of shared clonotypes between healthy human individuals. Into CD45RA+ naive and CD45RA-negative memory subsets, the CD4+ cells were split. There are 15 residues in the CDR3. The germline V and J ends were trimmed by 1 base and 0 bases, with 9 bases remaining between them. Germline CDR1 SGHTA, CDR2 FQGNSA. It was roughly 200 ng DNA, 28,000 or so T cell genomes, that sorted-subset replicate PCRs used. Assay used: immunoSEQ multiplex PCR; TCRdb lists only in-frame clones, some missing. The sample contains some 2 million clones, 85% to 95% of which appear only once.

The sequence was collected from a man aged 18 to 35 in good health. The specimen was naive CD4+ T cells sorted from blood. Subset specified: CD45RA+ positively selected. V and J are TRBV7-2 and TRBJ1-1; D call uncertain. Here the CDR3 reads CASSLVGNLNTEAFF. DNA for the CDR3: TGTGCCAGCAGCTTAGTCGGGAACCTGAACACTGAAGCTTTCTTT.